Below, 5 T cell receptor beta chains from the same sample are listed, as sequenced in a study of blood T cell repertoires in COVID-19. Some clones are missing from TCRdb's copy, which holds only in-frame ones; the method was immunoSEQ multiplex PCR. The table shows fewer than 85,000 clones, with about four fifths occurring only once. Input material: peripheral blood. These receptors were collected from a woman of 80 years or more with active or convalescent COVID-19.

This chain connects TRBV15 to TRBJ2-3; 9 bases are shared with TRBD1. CDR1 is LNHNV, CDR2 YYDKDF, per germline (reference sequence). The trim removed 4 bases at V and 1 base at J, leaving 9 bases unmatched. The length of the CDR3 is 17 residues. The CDR3 sequence is CATSTRQGGLGTDTQYF. CDR3 sequence (DNA): TGTGCCACCAGCACGAGACAGGGGGGATTGGGCACAGATACGCAGTATTTT.

J is TRBJ2-1 and V is TRBV3-1 (or the pseudogene TRBV3-2); 7 nucleotides align to TRBD2. Germline V gene lookup returns CDR1 LGHDT and CDR2 YNNKEL (reference sequence). This CDR3 region has 18 residues. The ends lost 1 base at V and 0 bases at J; junction bases unmatched: 9. CDR3 in DNA: TGTGCCAGCAGCCAAGTGTCCTTGGGGGGGAGCTCCTACAATGAGCAGTTCTTC. This sequence encodes CASSQVSLGGSSYNEQFF.

The chain uses TRBV6-5 and TRBJ2-2; 7 positions agree with TRBD2. V was clipped by 7 bases and J by 5 bases; unmatched bases: 7. This CDR3 has 14 residues. Germline V gives CDR1 MNHEY, CDR2 SVGAGI. DNA for the CDR3: TGTGCCAGCATCACGGTGGGAGGGACCGGGGAGCTGTTTTTT. Amino acids: CASITVGGTGELFF.

V is TRBV6-5 and J is TRBJ1-1; weak D call: TRBD1 (6 bases). The ends were cut back, 7 bases at V and 4 bases at J, with 16 bases in the middle. In germline, CDR1 is MNHEY, CDR2 SVGAGI. The CDR3 spans 14 residues. The CDR3 DNA reads TGTGCCAGCATTCCCCAGGGGTCGCGCACTGAAGCTTTCTTT. Protein: CASIPQGSRTEAFF.

This clone came up once. This rearrangement joins TRBV5-1 to TRBJ1-1, with a possible D match to TRBD1 (6 bases). CDR1 and CDR2 (germline): SGHRS, YFSETQ. The CDR3 covers 17 residues. V was pared by 0 bases and J by 4 bases, with 19 bases between. CDR3 amino acids: CASSLAKYSGVATEAFF. DNA for the CDR3: TGCGCCAGCAGCTTGGCGAAATATTCAGGGGTGGCCACTGAAGCTTTCTTT.